What follows are 23 T cell receptor beta chains derived from one specimen sequenced in a study of T cell responses to AZD1222 COVID-19 vaccine listed by TCRdb under 2021. The time point label of this sample denotes: about 28 days (+/-7) after the second vaccine dose. Receptor amplification or capture employed the immunoSEQ multiplex PCR assay. TCRdb's version of the immuneACCESS table is confined to in-frame rearrangements and falls short of the full clone set. An unresolved V gene accounts for under half of the shortfall where checked; the remainder is of unknown origin. The sample records 65,000 to 100,000 clones, around 90% of which are singletons. The top ten clonotypes cover 6.5% to 9.5% of the sample. Source: peripheral blood, taken 28 days after the second AZD1222 dose. These receptors were obtained from an adult who received the AZD1222 COVID-19 vaccine.

This rearrangement joins TRBV2 to TRBJ2-5; possibly TRBD2 for D (6 bases). CDR3 size: 14 residues. The germline V and J ends were trimmed by 6 bases and 3 bases, with 14 bases remaining between them. CDR1 is SNHLY, CDR2 FYNNEI, per germline. CDR3 DNA: TGTGCCAGCAGACTAGCAGAAGTAGAAGAGACCCAGTACTTC. This codes for CASRLAEVEETQYF.

The chain joins TRBV5-1 to TRBJ2-2; 9 bases fit TRBD2. Unmatched junction bases numbered 4, after V lost 1 base and J lost 3 bases. This CDR3 is built from 16 residues. Looked up from germline, CDR1 is SGHRS and CDR2 is YFSETQ. DNA for the CDR3: TGCGCCAGCAGCTTGTTAGCGGGAGTGGACACCGGGGAGCTGTTTTTT. Its translation is CASSLLAGVDTGELFF.

The chain joins TRBV9 to TRBJ1-2; D gene unclear. Per the germline V gene, CDR1 is SGDLS and CDR2 is YYNGEE. The V end was cut by 4 bases, the J end by 8 bases, with 18 bases between. The CDR3 sequence is 14 residues long. Written as DNA, the CDR3 is TGTGCCAGCAGCCCTACGACATCTACCCACGGCTACACCTTC. This translates into CASSPTTSTHGYTF.

V gene TRBV7-6 combines with J gene TRBJ2-3, with 7 positions matching TRBD2. CDR1 and CDR2 (germline): SGHVS, FNYEAQ. The length of the CDR3 is 16 residues. V was clipped by 1 base and J by 0 bases; unmatched bases: 4. The CDR3 protein is CASSLGSGTSTDTQYF. The CDR3 DNA reads as TGTGCCAGCAGCTTAGGGAGCGGGACGAGCACAGATACGCAGTATTTT.

This CDR3 reads CASSMPPQGEKLFF. DNA for the CDR3: TGTGCCAGTAGTATGCCCCCCCAAGGTGAAAAACTGTTTTTT. The chain links TRBV19 to TRBJ1-4; the D is unclear. From germline, CDR1 is LNHDA and CDR2 SQIVND (reference sequence). V dropped 3 bases and J dropped 7 bases, with 12 bases sitting between them. This CDR3 spans 14 amino acids.

This chain links TRBV6-5 with TRBJ2-7; 10 bases are a match to TRBD1. The CDR3 loop spans 15 amino acids. V lost 2 bases to trimming and J lost 3 bases; unmatched junction nucleotides: 4. Germline V gene lookup returns CDR1 MNHEY and CDR2 SVGAGI. CDR3 residues: CASSYRGTGVYEQYF. CDR3 sequence (DNA): TGTGCCAGCAGTTACCGAGGGACAGGGGTCTACGAGCAGTACTTC.

V usage is TRBV6-5 and J usage is TRBJ1-5; D may be TRBD1 (5 bases). The V and J ends lost 4 bases and 7 bases respectively, with 14 bases between them. The CDR3 is 14 amino acids. Germline-derived CDR1 and CDR2 are MNHEY and SVGAGI. CDR3 residues: CASSFWGGGQPQHF. The DNA for the CDR3 is TGTGCCAGCAGTTTCTGGGGGGGTGGACAGCCCCAGCATTTT.

V is TRBV2 and J is TRBJ1-2; 7 bases are shared with TRBD1. V shed 5 bases and J 7 bases; nucleotides not matched to a gene: 1. This CDR3 has 11 residues. Per the germline V gene, CDR1 is SNHLY and CDR2 is FYNNEI. The CDR3 is CASSQGVGYTF. The CDR3 DNA reads TGTGCCAGCAGTCAGGGGGTTGGCTACACCTTC.

In DNA form, the CDR3 reads TGTGCCAGCAGCCCTCGTACCTTAGCGGGAGTGGGGACCGGGGAGCTGTTTTTT. Its translation: CASSPRTLAGVGTGELFF. The chain employs TRBV7-2 and TRBJ2-2; TRBD2 agrees at 9 bases. Per the germline V gene, CDR1 is SGHTA and CDR2 is FQGNSA. V lost 5 bases and J lost 5; bases outside the gene matches: 15. This CDR3 has 18 amino acids.

CDR3 loop: CAWTRTGAQKLFF. CDR3 in DNA: TGTGCCTGGACCAGGACAGGGGCGCAAAAACTGTTTTTT. The chain is built from TRBV30 and TRBJ1-4; 9 bases agree with TRBD1. This CDR3 region has 13 residues. V lost 4 bases and J lost 9; bases outside the gene matches: 6. The germline CDR1 and CDR2 sequences are GTSNPN and SVGIG (reference sequence).

The chain has TRBV28 and TRBJ1-1, with D possibly TRBD1 on 6 matching bases. In germline, CDR1 is MDHEN, CDR2 SYDVKM. Trimming shortened V by 7 bases and J by 2 bases, and 14 bases separated the two germline ends. CDR3 size: 14 residues. The CDR3 DNA sequence: TGTGCCAGCATACCAGGGGTGGGAAACACTGAAGCTTTCTTT. It codes for CASIPGVGNTEAFF.

The V and J genes are TRBV25-1 and TRBJ1-3, with no clear D. The CDR3 contains 13 residues. The V and J ends lost 2 bases and 0 bases respectively, with 2 bases between them. Per the germline V gene, CDR1 is MGHDK and CDR2 is SYGVNS. CDR3 protein: CASSEPSGNTIYF. In DNA, the CDR3 is TGTGCCAGCAGTGAACCCTCTGGAAACACCATATATTTT.

The gene calls are TRBV2 and TRBJ2-7; TRBD2 matches 7 bases. CDR1 and CDR2 (germline): SNHLY, FYNNEI. Germline trimming cut 6 bases from V and 0 bases from J; bases unmatched to any gene: 5. The CDR3 sequence is 14 residues long. CDR3 sequence (DNA): TGTGCCAGCAGGGTCGGGGGGATCTCCTACGAGCAGTACTTC. It is translated as CASRVGGISYEQYF.

J is TRBJ2-2 and V is TRBV21-1; the table's D call, TRBD1, was not checked against the DNA. TRBV21-1 is deemed a pseudogene. This CDR3 has 16 amino acids. CDR3 residues: CASVQGALRLDGELFF. The DNA for the CDR3 is TGTGCCAGTGTACAGGGGGCGCTTCGCCTTGACGGGGAGCTGTTTTTT.

The V call is TRBV13, the J call TRBJ2-3; TRBD2 matches 8 bases. This CDR3 contains 16 residues. Per the germline V gene, CDR1 is PRHDT and CDR2 is FYEKMQ (reference sequence). Trimming removed 1 base from V and 0 bases from J; junction bases left unmatched: 3. The chain's CDR3 is CASSLDGRASTDTQYF. CDR3 sequence (DNA): TGTGCCAGCAGCTTAGACGGGAGGGCTAGCACAGATACGCAGTATTTT.

This chain connects TRBV15 to TRBJ2-3; TRBD2 is a possible D gene (6 bases). CDR1 is LNHNV, CDR2 YYDKDF, per germline (reference sequence). V was pared by 0 bases and J by 5 bases, with 15 bases between. The CDR3 length is 16 residues. In DNA form, the CDR3 reads TGTGCCACCAGCAGAGATGGGTGGGGGGTCCAAGATACGCAGTATTTT. Residues: CATSRDGWGVQDTQYF.

V usage is TRBV28 and J usage is TRBJ1-2; 9 bases agree with TRBD1. V shed 6 bases and J 7 bases; nucleotides not matched to a gene: 9. In germline, CDR1 is MDHEN, CDR2 SYDVKM. The CDR3 runs 14 residues. The CDR3 loop is CASRRNRGPFGYTF. DNA for the CDR3: TGTGCCAGCAGGCGTAACAGGGGGCCGTTTGGCTACACCTTC.

The CDR3 region is CASSLGSVLDTQYF. The CDR3 DNA sequence: TGTGCCAGCAGCTTAGGTAGCGTTCTAGATACGCAGTATTTT. This chain joins TRBV7-2 and TRBJ2-3; maybe TRBD2 (5 bases). The CDR3 is made up of 14 amino acids. Per germline, CDR1 SGHTA and CDR2 FQGNSA. Trimming removed 1 base at V and 5 bases at J, with 10 bases between.

This chain connects TRBV6-2 or TRBV6-3 to TRBJ1-5, with 11 bases matching TRBD1. Trimming took 4 bases from V and 2 from J; bases not matched to a gene: 1. The CDR3 totals 15 residues. CDR1 is MNHEY, CDR2 SVGEGT, per germline. This chain's CDR3 is CASSWGQGGNQPQHF. The DNA for the CDR3 is TGTGCCAGCAGTTGGGGACAGGGGGGCAATCAGCCCCAGCATTTT.

The chain employs TRBV10-3 and TRBJ2-7; 15 bases are a match to TRBD2. Trimming took 3 bases from V and 6 from J; bases not matched to a gene: 3. The CDR3 is 15 amino acids. Germline lookup yields CDR1 ENHRY and CDR2 SYGVKD. CDR3 amino acids: CAISDRGLAGGEQYF. CDR3 DNA sequence: TGTGCCATCAGTGATCGGGGACTAGCGGGAGGCGAGCAGTACTTC.

The chain recombines TRBV6-5 with TRBJ2-7; the D is unclear. Between the trimmed V and J ends, which lost 2 bases and 0 bases, there was a span of 8 bases. Germline CDR1 and CDR2: MNHEY and SVGAGI. The CDR3 covers 14 residues. CDR3 loop: CASSYERLSYEQYF. In DNA, the CDR3 is TGTGCCAGCAGTTACGAGAGACTCTCCTACGAGCAGTACTTC.

The CDR3 spells CASRGLAGVSGELFF. CDR3 nucleotide sequence: TGTGCCAGCAGGGGACTAGCGGGAGTGTCTGGGGAGCTGTTTTTT. This chain uses TRBV28 with TRBJ2-2; 14 nucleotides line up with TRBD2. CDR1 and CDR2 (germline): MDHEN, SYDVKM. The CDR3 runs 15 residues. V was clipped by 6 bases and J by 8 bases; unmatched bases: 5. Complete variable domain (other parts from reference TRBV28 and TRBJ2-2): DVKVTQSSRYLVKRTGEKVFLECVQDMDHENMFWYRQDPGLGLRLIYFSYDVKMKEKGDIPEGYSVSREKKERFSLILESASTNQTSMYLCASRGLAGVSGELFFGEGSRLTVL.

The V call is TRBV27, the J call TRBJ2-7; 8 positions match TRBD2. The CDR3 is 15 amino acids. The junction had 10 bases not matched to a gene; V was cut back by 6 bases and J by 3 bases. Germline V gives CDR1 MNHEY, CDR2 SMNVEV (reference sequence). CDR3 protein: CASSPLAATFYEQYF. As DNA, the CDR3 is TGTGCCAGCAGCCCACTAGCGGCTACCTTCTACGAGCAGTACTTC.